One sample yielded the 17 T cell receptor beta chains listed below, sequenced in a study of spatial heterogeneity in lung cancer. MiXCR, run by TCRdb on the 5' RACE reads, gives a single entry per CDR3 protein. The table lists about 85,000 distinct CDR3 sequences, roughly a fifth of them singletons. Sample time point: sample taken at primary tumor resection. Unsorted tumor, nontumor lung tissue or cryopreserved PBMC supplied the whole RNA. Sample: PBMCs, taken at surgery. All receptors come from a male donor with early-stage non-small cell lung cancer.

The chain couples TRBV3-1 to TRBJ2-7, with TRBD1 matching over 12 bases. Germline CDR1 LGHDT, CDR2 YNNKEL (reference sequence). The CDR3 consists of 15 residues. Trimming removed 3 bases from V and 5 bases from J; junction bases left unmatched: 5. The CDR3 spells CASSHGGQGANEQYF. The CDR3, as DNA: TGTGCCAGCAGCCATGGGGGACAGGGGGCGAACGAGCAGTACTTC.

The chain combines TRBV12-3 or TRBV12-4 with TRBJ2-5; possible D gene TRBD1, 6 bases. Trimming removed 6 bases at V and 1 base at J, with 12 bases between. CDR3 length: 14 residues. CDR3 sequence reads: CASSVSGVQETQYF. Written as DNA, the CDR3 is TGTGCCAGCAGCGTATCAGGGGTCCAAGAGACCCAGTACTTC.

The chain employs TRBV9 and TRBJ2-5; D uncertain. CDR1 is SGDLS, CDR2 YYNGEE, per germline. The CDR3 length is 12 residues. Trimming stripped 2 bases from V and 5 bases from J, with 7 bases between. CDR3 residues: CASSVDSETQYF. In nucleotides, the CDR3 is TGTGCCAGCAGCGTTGACTCGGAGACCCAGTACTTC.

A few counts support this clonotype. This rearrangement joins TRBV9 to TRBJ2-7; 7 nucleotides agree with TRBD2. V trimming: 4 bases; J trimming: 6 bases; junction bases outside the gene matches: 16. Germline-derived CDR1 and CDR2 are SGDLS and YYNGEE. The CDR3 extends over 16 amino acids. This CDR3 is CASSPELSGMGREQYF. The CDR3 DNA reads as TGTGCCAGCAGCCCCGAACTCAGCGGGATGGGACGCGAGCAGTACTTC.

The rearrangement uses TRBV6-2 or TRBV6-3 and TRBJ1-1; 8 nucleotides align to TRBD1. The J segment lost 5 bases and the V segment lost 6 bases, leaving 11 bases of the junction unmatched. The germline V gene encodes CDR1 MNHEY and CDR2 SVGEGT. There are 15 residues in the CDR3. The CDR3 sequence is CASSPTGQGRTEAFF. The CDR3 coding sequence is TGTGCCAGCAGCCCCACCGGACAGGGAAGGACTGAAGCTTTCTTT.

At least ten counts were recorded for this clonotype. The V and J genes are TRBV13 and TRBJ1-2; no definite D call. V dropped 5 bases and J dropped 7 bases, with 23 bases sitting between them. The CDR3 has 16 residues. The germline V gene encodes CDR1 PRHDT and CDR2 FYEKMQ (reference sequence). The chain's CDR3 is CASSPRGPLSEAGYTF. As DNA, the CDR3 is TGTGCCAGCAGCCCGCGGGGTCCCCTCTCGGAGGCTGGCTACACCTTC.

V is TRBV7-2 and J is TRBJ2-1, with a weak D call TRBD2 (5 bases). Looked up from germline, CDR1 is SGHTA and CDR2 is FQGNSA. The ends were cut back, 6 bases at V and 7 bases at J, with 31 bases in the middle. The CDR3 totals 19 residues. CDR3 residues: CASSSPRGRSRNERNEQFF. CDR3 DNA: TGTGCCAGCAGTTCCCCCCGGGGAAGGAGCAGGAACGAGAGAAATGAGCAGTTCTTC.

V and J are TRBV19 and TRBJ2-1; 9 bases align to TRBD2. Unmatched junction bases numbered 5, after V lost 2 bases and J lost 3 bases. CDR3 length: 16 amino acids. CDR1 is LNHDA and CDR2 is SQIVND in the germline V gene (reference sequence). CDR3 amino acids: CASSISSGRLYNEQFF. The CDR3 nucleotides are TGTGCCAGTAGTATATCAAGCGGGAGGCTCTACAATGAGCAGTTCTTC.

The chain joins TRBV5-6 to TRBJ2-7; D unresolved. The CDR3 spans 14 residues. Trimming took off 1 base at V and 2 bases at J, with 10 bases between the two ends. CDR1 and CDR2 from the germline V gene are SGHDT and YYEEEE. The CDR3, as DNA: TGTGCCAGCAGCTTGTTCCCGGAAGCCTACGAGCAGTACTTC. As protein: CASSLFPEAYEQYF. The full variable domain, rest sourced from reference TRBV5-6 and TRBJ2-7, is DAGVTQSPTHLIKTRGQQVTLRCSPKSGHDTVSWYQQALGQGPQFIFQYYEEEERQRGNFPDRFSGHQFPNYSSELNVNALLLGDSALYLCASSLFPEAYEQYFGPGTRLTVT.

Many counts were recorded for this clonotype. The chain links TRBV10-3 to TRBJ2-5, with TRBD1 as a possible D gene (5 bases). The CDR3 totals 16 residues. Per the germline V gene, CDR1 is ENHRY and CDR2 is SYGVKD. The ends were cut back, 4 bases at V and 5 bases at J, with 20 bases in the middle. The DNA for the CDR3 is TGTGCCATCAGTGCACAAACAGGTGCTTCGGGTGAGACCCAGTACTTC. Protein sequence: CAISAQTGASGETQYF.

V usage is TRBV28 and J usage is TRBJ1-5; 8 nucleotides line up with TRBD1. This CDR3 is built from 16 residues. The germline V gene has CDR1 MDHEN and CDR2 SYDVKM. Trimming at V came to 4 bases and at J to 5 bases, leaving 10 bases not matched to a gene. The DNA for the CDR3 is TGTGCCAGCAGTTCCGTGGACAGGGCCTATTATCAGCCCCAGCATTTT. Translating gives CASSSVDRAYYQPQHF.

The chain has TRBV6-5 and TRBJ1-4; no firm D call. The V gene's germline CDR1 is MNHEY and CDR2 SVGAGI. The V and J ends lost 10 bases and 2 bases respectively, with 11 bases between them. The CDR3 runs 13 residues. CDR3 region: CATGGVTNEKLFF. The CDR3 DNA follows: TGTGCCACCGGAGGCGTTACTAATGAAAAACTGTTTTTT.

The chain links TRBV11-1 to TRBJ2-2; TRBD2 matches 12 bases. This CDR3 is 17 amino acids long. Germline V CDR1 and CDR2: SGHAT, FQDESV (reference sequence). V trimming: 3 bases; J trimming: 4 bases; junction bases outside the gene matches: 6. CDR3 loop: CASSFPLAGGLTGELFF. DNA for the CDR3: TGTGCCAGCAGCTTCCCACTAGCGGGAGGCCTCACCGGGGAGCTGTTTTTT.

The chain employs TRBV19 and TRBJ2-2, with 10 nucleotides matching TRBD2. This CDR3 region has 17 residues. V was clipped by 3 bases and J by 6 bases; unmatched bases: 10. The germline V gene encodes CDR1 LNHDA and CDR2 SQIVND (reference sequence). CDR3 sequence: CASSIRSLAGVPGELFF. CDR3 in DNA: TGTGCCAGTAGTATTAGGTCCCTAGCGGGAGTTCCCGGGGAGCTGTTTTTT.

The V and J genes are TRBV24-1 and TRBJ2-1, with 7 bases that match TRBD1. CDR3 size: 14 residues. Trimming at V came to 5 bases and at J to 2 bases, leaving 2 bases not matched to a gene. Germline V gene lookup returns CDR1 KGHDR and CDR2 SFDVKD. The CDR3 DNA reads as TGTGCCACCAGTGCGGGGACAGCCTACAATGAGCAGTTCTTC. The encoded protein is CATSAGTAYNEQFF.

The J gene is TRBJ2-3, the V gene TRBV7-2, with no clear D. Between the trimmed V and J ends, which lost 0 bases and 6 bases, there was a span of 13 bases. The CDR3 is 15 amino acids. Germline V gene data show CDR1 as SGHTA and CDR2 as FQGNSA. The CDR3 nucleotides are TGTGCCAGCAGCTTAGCCCCCGGGCCGGCTGATACGCAGTATTTT. Amino acids: CASSLAPGPADTQYF.

J is TRBJ2-3 and V is TRBV6-6; TRBD2 matches at 14 bases. With 6 bases clipped from V and 2 bases from J, the junction kept 19 bases outside the gene matches. CDR1 is MNHNY and CDR2 is SVGAGI in the germline V gene (reference sequence). The length of the CDR3 is 21 residues. CDR3 nucleotide sequence: TGTGCCAGCAGACCAACTCCGGGACTAGCGGGGGACGGGTTTGACACAGATACGCAGTATTTT. Its translation: CASRPTPGLAGDGFDTDTQYF.